These T cell receptor beta chains were read from a single sample in a study of shared clonotypes between healthy human individuals. Repertoires were generated with immunoSEQ multiplex PCR, while TCRdb's copy carries only in-frame clones and drops some. The sample holds some 2.4 million clones, 80% to 95% seen once. Specimen: naive CD4+ T cells from PBMCs. The receptor set was obtained from a man between 18 and 35 years old in good health. Some clones in this sample may be carry-over from other donors' samples. Both conserved end residues are part of each CDR3. The order of the fields is V gene, D gene, clone size, J gene, CDR3 protein, CDR3 DNA. A D gene is named only where the DNA matches it firmly. Size is omitted from some rows. Given values are once, few, many or a class for expanded clones.

v_call: TRBV30; d_call: -; clone_size: once; j_call: TRBJ1-2; cdr3_aa: CAWIRSPSNYGYTF; cdr3_nt: TGTGCCTGGATCCGGAGCCCCTCTAACTATGGCTACACCTTC
v_call: TRBV27; d_call: -; clone_size: -; j_call: TRBJ2-5; cdr3_aa: CASSSLSGTPETQYF; cdr3_nt: TGTGCCAGCAGTTCTCTTAGTGGGACTCCGGAGACCCAGTACTTC
v_call: TRBV2; d_call: -; clone_size: -; j_call: TRBJ2-3; cdr3_aa: CASSATENTDTQYF; cdr3_nt: TGTGCCAGCAGCGCTACGGAGAACACAGATACGCAGTATTTT
v_call: TRBV2; d_call: TRBD2; clone_size: -; j_call: TRBJ2-5; cdr3_aa: CATSPGTSGPIWSQYF; cdr3_nt: TGTGCCACCTCCCCCGGGACTAGCGGGCCTATATGGTCCCAGTACTTC
v_call: TRBV9; d_call: -; clone_size: -; j_call: TRBJ1-2; cdr3_aa: CASSDSPTGFYGYTF; cdr3_nt: TGTGCCAGCAGCGACTCACCTACAGGGTTCTATGGCTACACCTTC
v_call: TRBV5-5; d_call: TRBD2; clone_size: -; j_call: TRBJ2-1; cdr3_aa: CASSPGTSGRAGDEQFF; cdr3_nt: TGTGCCAGCAGCCCCGGGACTAGCGGGAGGGCCGGGGATGAGCAGTTCTTC
v_call: TRBV29-1; d_call: TRBD1; clone_size: -; j_call: TRBJ1-2; cdr3_aa: CSVKGRQGSGYGYTF; cdr3_nt: TGCAGCGTTAAGGGACGACAGGGTAGCGGCTATGGCTACACCTTC
v_call: TRBV27; d_call: -; clone_size: -; j_call: TRBJ1-1; cdr3_aa: CASSLSQGNTEAFF; cdr3_nt: TGTGCCAGCAGTTTATCACAGGGGAACACTGAAGCTTTCTTT
v_call: TRBV10-3; d_call: TRBD1; clone_size: -; j_call: TRBJ2-5; cdr3_aa: CAISGQGVHETQYF; cdr3_nt: TGTGCCATCAGTGGACAGGGTGTCCATGAGACCCAGTACTTC
v_call: TRBV5-1; d_call: TRBD1; clone_size: -; j_call: TRBJ2-5; cdr3_aa: CASSFTPGTGQETQYF; cdr3_nt: TGCGCCAGCAGCTTTACTCCCGGGACAGGGCAAGAGACCCAGTACTTC
v_call: TRBV10-1; d_call: -; clone_size: -; j_call: TRBJ1-1; cdr3_aa: CASSEYRRGTEAFF; cdr3_nt: TGCGCCAGCAGTGAGTACAGGCGGGGCACTGAAGCTTTCTTT
v_call: TRBV11-3; d_call: TRBD2; clone_size: -; j_call: TRBJ2-1; cdr3_aa: CASSLRGTSGSNEQFF; cdr3_nt: TGTGCCAGCAGCTTAAGAGGGACTAGCGGGAGTAATGAGCAGTTCTTC
v_call: TRBV2; d_call: TRBD2; clone_size: -; j_call: TRBJ2-5; cdr3_aa: CASRGGGAETQYF; cdr3_nt: TGTGCCAGCAGGGGCGGGGGTGCGGAGACCCAGTACTTC
v_call: TRBV19; d_call: -; clone_size: once; j_call: TRBJ1-2; cdr3_aa: CASSLADRTPLPDYGYTF; cdr3_nt: TGTGCCAGTAGTCTTGCGGACCGCACCCCGTTACCAGACTATGGCTACACCTTC
v_call: TRBV4-2; d_call: -; clone_size: -; j_call: TRBJ2-1; cdr3_aa: CASSPYQMGHYNEQFF; cdr3_nt: TGTGCCAGCAGCCCATATCAAATGGGACACTACAATGAGCAGTTCTTC
v_call: TRBV5-5; d_call: -; clone_size: -; j_call: TRBJ1-2; cdr3_aa: CASSSASTRQDGYTF; cdr3_nt: TGTGCCAGCAGCTCCGCGTCGACGCGACAGGACGGCTACACCTTC
v_call: TRBV6-4; d_call: TRBD2; clone_size: -; j_call: TRBJ2-1; cdr3_aa: CASSTSGDYNEQFF; cdr3_nt: TGTGCCAGCAGTACTAGCGGAGATTACAATGAGCAGTTCTTC
v_call: TRBV5-1; d_call: -; clone_size: -; j_call: TRBJ2-7; cdr3_aa: CASSPVGYEQYF; cdr3_nt: TGCGCCAGCAGCCCGGTGGGGTACGAGCAGTACTTC